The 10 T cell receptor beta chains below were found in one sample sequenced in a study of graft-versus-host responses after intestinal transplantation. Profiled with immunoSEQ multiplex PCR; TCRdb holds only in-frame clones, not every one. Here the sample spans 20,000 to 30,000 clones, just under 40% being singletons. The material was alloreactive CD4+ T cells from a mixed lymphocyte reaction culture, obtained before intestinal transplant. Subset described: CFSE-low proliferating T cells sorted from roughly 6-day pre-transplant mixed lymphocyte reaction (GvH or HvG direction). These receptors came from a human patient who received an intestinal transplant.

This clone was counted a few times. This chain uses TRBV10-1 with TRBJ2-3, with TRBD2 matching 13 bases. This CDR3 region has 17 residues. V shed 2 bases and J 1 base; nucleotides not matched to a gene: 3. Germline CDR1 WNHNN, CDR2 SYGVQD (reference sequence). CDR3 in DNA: TGCGCCAGCAGTGAGGGACTAGCGGGAGAACGCACAGATACGCAGTATTTT. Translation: CASSEGLAGERTDTQYF.

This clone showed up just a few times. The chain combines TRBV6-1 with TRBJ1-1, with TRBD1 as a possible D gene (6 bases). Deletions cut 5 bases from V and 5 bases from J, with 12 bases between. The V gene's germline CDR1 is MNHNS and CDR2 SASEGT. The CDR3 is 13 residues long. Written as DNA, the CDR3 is TGTGCCAGCAGTAGAACAGGGTTGACTGAAGCTTTCTTT. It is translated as CASSRTGLTEAFF.

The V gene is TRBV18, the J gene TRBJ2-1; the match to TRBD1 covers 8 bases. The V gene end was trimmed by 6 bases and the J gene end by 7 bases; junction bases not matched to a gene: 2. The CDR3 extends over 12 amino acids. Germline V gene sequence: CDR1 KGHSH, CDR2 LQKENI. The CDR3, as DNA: TGTGCCAGCTCCCAGGGGGCGAATGAGCAGTTCTTC. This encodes CASSQGANEQFF.

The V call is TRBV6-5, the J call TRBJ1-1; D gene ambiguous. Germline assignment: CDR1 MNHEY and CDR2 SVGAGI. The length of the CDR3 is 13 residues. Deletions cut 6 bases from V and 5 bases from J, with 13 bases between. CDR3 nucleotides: TGTGCCAGCAGGCTCCACGGGAGTACTGAAGCTTTCTTT. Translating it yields CASRLHGSTEAFF.

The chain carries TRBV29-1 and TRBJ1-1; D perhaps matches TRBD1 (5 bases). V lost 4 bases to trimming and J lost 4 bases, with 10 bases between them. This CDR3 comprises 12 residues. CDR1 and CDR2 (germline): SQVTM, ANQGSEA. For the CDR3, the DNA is TGCAGCGTTGGTCCAGGGTTCACTGAAGCTTTCTTT. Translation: CSVGPGFTEAFF.

For the CDR3, the DNA is TGTGCCAGCAGTTACTCTGACACCACCTACGAGCAGTACTTC. This translates into CASSYSDTTYEQYF. V usage is TRBV6-5 and J usage is TRBJ2-7; unclear D gene. This CDR3 is built from 14 residues. The germline V and J ends were trimmed by 0 bases and 2 bases, with 8 bases remaining between them. Germline V CDR1 and CDR2: MNHEY, SVGAGI.

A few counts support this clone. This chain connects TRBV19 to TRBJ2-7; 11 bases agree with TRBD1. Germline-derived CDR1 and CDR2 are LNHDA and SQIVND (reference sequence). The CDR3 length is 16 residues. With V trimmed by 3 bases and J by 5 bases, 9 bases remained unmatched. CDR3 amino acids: CASSMYFGTGGHEQYF. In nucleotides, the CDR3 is TGTGCCAGTAGTATGTATTTTGGGACAGGGGGTCACGAGCAGTACTTC. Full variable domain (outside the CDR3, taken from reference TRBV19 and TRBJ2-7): DGGITQSPKYLFRKEGQNVTLSCEQNLNHDAMYWYRQDPGQGLRLIYYSQIVNDFQKGDIAEGYSVSREKKESFPLTVTSAQKNPTAFYLCASSMYFGTGGHEQYFGPGTRLTVT.

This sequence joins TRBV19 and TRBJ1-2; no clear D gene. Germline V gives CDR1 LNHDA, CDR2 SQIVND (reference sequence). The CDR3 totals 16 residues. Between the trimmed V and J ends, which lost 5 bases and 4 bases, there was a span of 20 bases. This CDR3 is CASSVFGPVQIYGYTF. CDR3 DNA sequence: TGTGCCAGTAGTGTTTTTGGGCCTGTACAAATCTATGGCTACACCTTC.

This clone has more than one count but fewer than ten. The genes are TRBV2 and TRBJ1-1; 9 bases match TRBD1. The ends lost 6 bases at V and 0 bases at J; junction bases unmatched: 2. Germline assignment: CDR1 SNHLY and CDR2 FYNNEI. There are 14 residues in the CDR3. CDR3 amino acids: CASRWTGVNTEAFF. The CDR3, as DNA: TGTGCCAGCAGATGGACAGGGGTGAACACTGAAGCTTTCTTT.

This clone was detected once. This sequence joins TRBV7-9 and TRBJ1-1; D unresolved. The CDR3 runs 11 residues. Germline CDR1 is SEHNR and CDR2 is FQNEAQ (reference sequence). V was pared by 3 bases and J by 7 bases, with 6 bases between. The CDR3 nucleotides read TGTGCCAGCAGCTTGCAGGTTGAAGCTTTCTTT. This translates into CASSLQVEAFF.